This section outlines one T cell receptor (beta chain) sequence together with its context. Both 60 Vbeta primers and 13 Jbeta primers went into the PCR. TCRdb's table, derived via immunoSEQ multiplex PCR, lists solely in-frame clones and lacks some. The sample yields approximately 190,000 clones, 81% seen once. The data stem from a study of cytomegalovirus exposure and HLA in healthy donors. V lost 1 base and J 5 bases, leaving 3 bases between the germline ends. The length of the CDR3 is 11 residues. Per the germline V gene, CDR1 is SGHKS and CDR2 is YYEKEE (reference sequence). The chain joins TRBV5-5 to TRBJ2-5; D is uncertain. The receptor was isolated from a man over 45 in good health and CMV-seronegative. The sample comprised PBMCs. In nucleotides, the CDR3 is TGTGCCAGCAGCTTGTCGGAGACCCAGTACTTC. Translation: CASSLSETQYF.